This is a list of T cell receptor beta chains from one sample in a study of cytomegalovirus exposure and HLA in healthy donors. Assay used: immunoSEQ multiplex PCR; TCRdb lists only in-frame clones, some missing. The data show some 150,000 clones, over 60% seen once. Sample: PBMCs. The receptors stem from a female donor in good health and CMV-seropositive. CDR3s include the opening cysteine and the closing phenylalanine or tryptophan. A D gene is named only where the DNA matches it firmly. Clone size appears in some rows only: once, few, many, or a class for an expanded clone.

abundance,j_gene,len,v_gene,d_gene,CDR3aa,CDR3nt
-,TRBJ2-5,16,TRBV7-9,TRBD2,CASSSPQRGGEETQYF,TGTGCCAGCAGCTCACCCCAGCGGGGGGGGGAAGAGACCCAGTACTTC
-,TRBJ1-2,15,TRBV28,-,CASSSRQAENYGYTF,TGTGCCAGCAGTTCCAGACAGGCAGAAAACTATGGCTACACCTTC
-,TRBJ1-4,13,TRBV5-1,-,CASSSQDGEKLFF,TGCGCCAGCAGCTCCCAAGACGGGGAAAAACTGTTTTTT
-,TRBJ2-6,17,TRBV7-9,-,CSSSLARGGAGANVLTF,TGTTCCAGCAGCTTAGCGCGTGGGGGCGCTGGGGCCAACGTCCTGACTTTC
-,TRBJ1-2,14,TRBV27,TRBD1,CASSLSAGGDGYTF,TGTGCCAGCAGTTTATCCGCAGGGGGTGATGGCTACACCTTC
-,TRBJ2-1,15,TRBV18,TRBD2,CASSPYREARNEQFF,TGTGCCAGCTCACCATACCGGGAGGCTAGGAATGAGCAGTTCTTC
-,TRBJ1-4,14,TRBV5-1,-,CASSLGASYEKLFF,TGCGCCAGCAGCTTGGGGGCTTCGTATGAAAAACTGTTTTTT
-,TRBJ2-7,13,TRBV5-4,-,CASTQDTNYEQYF,TGTGCCAGCACCCAGGACACAAACTACGAGCAGTACTTC
-,TRBJ2-3,15,TRBV29-1,-,CSVYTRSRGTDTQYF,TGCAGCGTCTACACTAGGAGCCGGGGCACAGATACGCAGTATTTT
-,TRBJ2-5,13,TRBV2,-,CASSEATRRGQYF,TGTGCCAGCAGTGAAGCGACTCGGCGGGGCCAGTACTTC
-,TRBJ2-5,17,TRBV15,TRBD2,CATSRDRETSGRETQYF,TGTGCCACCAGCAGAGATAGAGAGACTAGCGGGAGAGAGACCCAGTACTTC
-,TRBJ2-2,15,TRBV6-1,-,CASSAEGGVPGELFF,TGTGCCAGCAGTGCAGAGGGTGGAGTACCCGGGGAGCTGTTTTTT
-,TRBJ2-3,14,TRBV18,-,CASSPDYIADTQYF,TGTGCCAGCTCGCCGGACTATATCGCAGATACGCAGTATTTT
-,TRBJ2-1,15,TRBV11-2,TRBD2,CASSPYSGRADEQFF,TGTGCCAGCAGCCCCTATAGCGGGAGGGCCGATGAGCAGTTCTTC
-,TRBJ2-5,15,TRBV5-1,TRBD1,CASSPDGTAPLAQYF,TGCGCCAGCAGCCCTGACGGGACAGCCCCGTTGGCCCAGTACTTC
few,TRBJ1-4,15,TRBV2,-,CASNPQGLTNEKLFF,TGTGCCAGCAACCCCCAGGGGTTAACTAATGAAAAACTGTTTTTT